The 30 T cell receptor beta chains listed next were all sequenced from one sample in a study of PD-1 blockade in classical Hodgkin lymphoma. Every single patient, without exception, relapsed after autologous stem cell transplantation, and brentuximab vedotin exposure varied. The protocol was immunoSEQ multiplex PCR, while the TCRdb copy is restricted to in-frame clones and leaves out a portion. The data contain more than 140,000 clones, nearly 80% of them singletons. This specimen consisted of peripheral blood mononuclear cells (PBMCs), obtained before the second cycle of nivolumab. The receptors originated from a human donor with classical Hodgkin lymphoma.

The V and J genes are TRBV9 and TRBJ2-1; 8 nucleotides align to TRBD2. The CDR3 runs 14 residues. Germline CDR1 is SGDLS and CDR2 is YYNGEE. The J segment lost 6 bases and the V segment lost 9 bases, leaving 11 bases of the junction unmatched. This CDR3 is CANSRGGGINEQFF. CDR3 coding DNA: TGTGCCAACTCCCGGGGGGGAGGCATCAATGAGCAGTTCTTC.

CDR3: CASSGTGAEQFF. The CDR3 region has the DNA TGTGCCAGCAGCGGGACAGGGGCTGAGCAGTTCTTC. The chain is built from TRBV11-3 and TRBJ2-1, with 10 bases fitting TRBD1. Per the germline V gene, CDR1 is SGHNT and CDR2 is YENEEA. The ends lost 5 bases at V and 9 bases at J; junction bases unmatched: 1. There are 12 residues in the CDR3.

The chain employs TRBV19 and TRBJ1-6; D gene unclear. The germline V gene encodes CDR1 LNHDA and CDR2 SQIVND (reference sequence). This CDR3 has 15 residues. Trimming removed 1 base from V and 11 bases from J, with 15 bases in between. The DNA of the CDR3 is TGTGCCAGTAGTATAGCGCAAGGACTATTGACACCCCTCCACTTT. Residues: CASSIAQGLLTPLHF.

The V and J genes are TRBV7-2 and TRBJ2-2; D is possibly TRBD2 (6 bases). The CDR3 has 14 residues. V was cut by 7 bases and J by 5 bases, with 14 bases left in between. From germline, CDR1 is SGHTA and CDR2 FQGNSA. The CDR3: CASTLGGRTGELFF. Here the CDR3 DNA reads TGTGCCAGCACCCTAGGAGGGAGAACCGGGGAGCTGTTTTTT.

This rearrangement joins TRBV19 to TRBJ2-1; 10 bases agree with TRBD1. CDR1 LNHDA and CDR2 SQIVND come from the germline V gene (reference sequence). V lost 9 bases, J lost 7 bases, and 9 bases stayed unmatched. The CDR3 loop spans 14 amino acids. In nucleotides, the CDR3 is TGTGCCAGCGGGGGACAGGGGTTCGAGAATGAGCAGTTCTTC. Translation gives CASGGQGFENEQFF.

The J gene is TRBJ1-5, the V gene TRBV7-2; a weak D match, TRBD1 (5 bases). Trimming shortened V by 4 bases and J by 0 bases, and 13 bases separated the two germline ends. CDR1 and CDR2 from the germline V gene are SGHTA and FQGNSA. The CDR3 loop spans 16 amino acids. This chain's CDR3 is CASSWRGRTSNQPQHF. CDR3 coding DNA: TGTGCCAGCAGCTGGAGGGGCAGGACTAGCAATCAGCCCCAGCATTTT.

This clone was recorded a few times. The chain has TRBV4-1 and TRBJ2-1; 7 positions match TRBD2. Germline V gene data show CDR1 as MGHRA and CDR2 as YSYEKL. The CDR3 loop spans 15 amino acids. Trimming removed 0 bases from V and 4 bases from J; junction bases left unmatched: 3. In nucleotides, the CDR3 is TGCGCCAGCAGCCAAGAAGGGACTACATACAATGAGCAGTTCTTC. Translation gives CASSQEGTTYNEQFF.

This clone came up once. The genes are TRBV13 and TRBJ2-7, with 9 bases fitting TRBD1. The trim removed 5 bases at V and 6 bases at J, leaving 11 bases unmatched. Germline CDR1 PRHDT, CDR2 FYEKMQ (reference sequence). The CDR3 is 15 residues long. The CDR3 coding sequence is TGTGCCAGCAGCCCGCCGATGGGACAGGGAGGCGAGCAGTACTTC. Translated: CASSPPMGQGGEQYF.

V and J are TRBV7-6 and TRBJ1-2; TRBD1 might be the D (6 bases). Germline-derived CDR1 and CDR2 are SGHVS and FNYEAQ. This CDR3 has 15 residues. V lost 2 bases and J 7 bases, leaving 17 bases between the germline ends. CDR3 residues: CASSLRSQGYGGYTF. The CDR3 bases are TGTGCCAGCAGCTTAAGATCACAGGGATACGGTGGCTACACCTTC.

The chain has TRBV7-9 and TRBJ2-5, with 9 positions matching TRBD1. The CDR3 contains 17 residues. Germline loops: CDR1 SEHNR, CDR2 FQNEAQ (reference sequence). V lost 3 bases to trimming and J lost 2 bases; unmatched junction nucleotides: 10. The CDR3 DNA follows: TGTGCCAGCAGCTTGACAGGGGGTCGGCAAGCACAAGAGACCCAGTACTTC. Translated: CASSLTGGRQAQETQYF.

The sample holds one count of this clone. Other DNA sequences in this sample translate to the same CDR3. The chain couples TRBV5-1 to TRBJ2-3, with 10 bases matching TRBD2. The J segment lost 6 bases and the V segment lost 4 bases, leaving 11 bases of the junction unmatched. Germline V gene lookup returns CDR1 SGHRS and CDR2 YFSETQ. The CDR3 runs 16 residues. The chain's CDR3 is CASSPLGTSVRDTQYF. The CDR3 DNA sequence: TGCGCCAGCAGCCCCCTAGGGACTAGCGTTAGGGATACGCAGTATTTT.

The chain uses TRBV18 and TRBJ2-5; D may be TRBD2 (6 bases). The CDR3 loop spans 13 amino acids. The germline V and J ends were trimmed by 4 bases and 1 base, with 7 bases remaining between them. Germline lookup yields CDR1 KGHSH and CDR2 LQKENI. DNA for the CDR3: TGTGCCAGCTCACGGGGGGTCCAAGAGACCCAGTACTTC. It specifies CASSRGVQETQYF.

J is TRBJ2-1 and V is TRBV12-5; possible D gene TRBD2, 6 bases. This CDR3 region has 15 residues. The germline V gene encodes CDR1 LGHNT and CDR2 FRNRAP. V was clipped by 3 bases and J by 4 bases, with 13 bases between them. Here the CDR3 DNA reads TGTGCTAGTGGTTTTTCTAGCGTCTTGTACAATGAGCAGTTCTTC. It translates to CASGFSSVLYNEQFF. The whole variable domain, remainder taken from reference TRBV12-5 and TRBJ2-1, is DARVTQTPRHKVTEMGQEVTMRCQPILGHNTVFWYRQTMMQGLELLAYFRNRAPLDDSGMPKDRFSAEMPDATLATLKIQPSEPRDSAVYFCASGFSSVLYNEQFFGPGTRLTVL.

This clone appeared a single time. V is TRBV23-1 and J is TRBJ2-1; D tentatively fits TRBD1 or TRBD2 (5 bases each). TRBV23-1 has ORF status, its function being uncertain. The V and J ends lost 4 bases and 6 bases respectively, with 19 bases between them. The CDR3 sequence is 16 residues long. The CDR3 DNA sequence: TGCGCCAGCAGTCGGGACCCCTCCTTATTTGGCAATGAGCAGTTCTTC. As protein: CASSRDPSLFGNEQFF.

The J gene is TRBJ2-3, the V gene TRBV28, with D possibly TRBD2 on 6 matching bases. The germline V and J ends were trimmed by 2 bases and 1 base, with 16 bases remaining between them. The germline gives CDR1 MDHEN, CDR2 SYDVKM. The CDR3 totals 17 residues. The CDR3 loop reads CASSLNVNGGGTDTQYF. Here the CDR3 DNA reads TGTGCCAGCAGTTTAAATGTAAACGGGGGTGGCACAGATACGCAGTATTTT.

The chain joins TRBV7-9 to TRBJ2-3; the match to TRBD2 covers 7 bases. The trim removed 1 base at V and 1 base at J, leaving 5 bases unmatched. Germline CDR1 and CDR2: SEHNR and FQNEAQ (reference sequence). The CDR3 has 16 residues. In nucleotides, the CDR3 is TGTGCCAGCAGCTTAGGGGAGGGCCCAGGCACAGATACGCAGTATTTT. As protein: CASSLGEGPGTDTQYF.

CDR3 coding DNA: TGTGCCAGCAGGAGAGGGACAGGGGAAATCTACGAGCAGTACTTC. This codes for CASRRGTGEIYEQYF. The chain carries TRBV28 and TRBJ2-7; 10 nucleotides line up with TRBD1. The trim removed 6 bases at V and 3 bases at J, leaving 8 bases unmatched. The length of the CDR3 is 15 residues. Germline V gene data show CDR1 as MDHEN and CDR2 as SYDVKM.

The chain joins TRBV7-9 to TRBJ2-3; D unclear. The germline V gene encodes CDR1 SEHNR and CDR2 FQNEAQ (reference sequence). The CDR3 has 13 residues. V lost 5 bases and J lost 3, with 9 bases in between. CDR3 coding DNA: TGTGCCAGCAGCCCTCTCGGGACAGATACGCAGTATTTT. It translates to CASSPLGTDTQYF.

The chain has TRBV10-3 and TRBJ2-1; D is unresolved. Between the trimmed V and J ends, which lost 7 bases and 5 bases, there was a span of 6 bases. The CDR3 runs 11 residues. Germline lookup yields CDR1 ENHRY and CDR2 SYGVKD. This CDR3 is CAITLNNEQFF. In DNA form, the CDR3 reads TGTGCCATCACCTTAAACAATGAGCAGTTCTTC.

The rearrangement joins TRBV9 to TRBJ2-3; the match to TRBD2 covers 9 bases. The CDR3 covers 15 residues. Per germline, CDR1 SGDLS and CDR2 YYNGEE. Losses at the gene ends were 2 bases for V and 7 bases for J; bases not matched to a gene: 8. The CDR3 sequence is CASSVTGTSTYTQYF. The DNA for the CDR3 is TGTGCCAGCAGCGTGACCGGGACTAGCACCTATACGCAGTATTTT.

The rearrangement links TRBV5-8 to TRBJ1-5, with D possibly being TRBD1 (5 bases). Germline CDR1 SGHTS, CDR2 YDEGEE. The CDR3 extends over 13 amino acids. Between the trimmed V and J ends, which lost 4 bases and 9 bases, there was a span of 14 bases. In DNA form, the CDR3 reads TGTGCCAGCAGCCGGGACCCGGGGGTGCCCCAGCATTTT. This translates into CASSRDPGVPQHF.

The chain recombines TRBV19 with TRBJ2-3; 7 positions agree with TRBD2. The CDR3 is made up of 14 amino acids. In germline, CDR1 is LNHDA, CDR2 SQIVND (reference sequence). V lost 4 bases to trimming and J lost 8 bases; unmatched junction nucleotides: 9. The CDR3 DNA is TGTGCCAGTAGTAGGGGGGGGAACCCTGCTACGCAGTATTTT. This sequence encodes CASSRGGNPATQYF.

V is TRBV28 and J is TRBJ2-2; 13 positions agree with TRBD2. CDR1 is MDHEN and CDR2 is SYDVKM in the germline V gene. The CDR3 contains 17 residues. The J segment lost 3 bases and the V segment lost 0 bases, leaving 1 base of the junction unmatched. CDR3 bases: TGTGCCAGCAGTTTATGGGGACTAGCGGGGTACACCGGGGAGCTGTTTTTT. Protein sequence: CASSLWGLAGYTGELFF.

This chain links TRBV7-2 with TRBJ1-5; D is uncertain. Germline CDR1 and CDR2: SGHTA and FQGNSA. V dropped 5 bases and J dropped 0 bases, with 8 bases sitting between them. The CDR3 sequence is 14 residues long. CDR3 DNA: TGTGCCAGCAGCGCGGGCTATAGCAATCAGCCCCAGCATTTT. Translation: CASSAGYSNQPQHF.

This chain uses TRBV9 with TRBJ1-3; 11 bases agree with TRBD1. V lost 4 bases, J lost 0 bases, and 3 bases stayed unmatched. CDR3 length: 16 amino acids. Per the germline V gene, CDR1 is SGDLS and CDR2 is YYNGEE. DNA for the CDR3: TGTGCCAGCAGCCCGGGGACAGGGGGCTCTGGAAACACCATATATTTT. Translated: CASSPGTGGSGNTIYF.

The genes are TRBV7-9 and TRBJ2-3; possibly TRBD2 for D (6 bases). CDR1 and CDR2 from the germline V gene are SEHNR and FQNEAQ (reference sequence). Trimming removed 4 bases at V and 3 bases at J, with 14 bases between. The CDR3 runs 15 residues. The CDR3 loop reads CASSSLGGVTDTQYF. The DNA of the CDR3 is TGTGCCAGCAGCTCCCTGGGCGGGGTGACAGATACGCAGTATTTT.

The chain employs TRBV19 and TRBJ1-5; D ambiguous. Germline V gives CDR1 LNHDA, CDR2 SQIVND (reference sequence). The CDR3 spans 13 residues. V was pared by 3 bases and J by 4 bases, with 7 bases between. The CDR3 sequence: CASSMDGNQPQHF. Written as DNA, the CDR3 is TGTGCCAGTAGTATGGACGGTAATCAGCCCCAGCATTTT. Together with reference TRBV19 and TRBJ1-5, the CDR3 gives the full variable domain: DGGITQSPKYLFRKEGQNVTLSCEQNLNHDAMYWYRQDPGQGLRLIYYSQIVNDFQKGDIAEGYSVSREKKESFPLTVTSAQKNPTAFYLCASSMDGNQPQHFGDGTRLSIL.

This sequence joins TRBV2 and TRBJ2-1; perhaps TRBD2 as D (5 bases). CDR1 and CDR2 from the germline V gene are SNHLY and FYNNEI. This CDR3 has 15 amino acids. V lost 7 bases to trimming and J lost 1 base, with 14 bases between them. The CDR3 DNA follows: TGTGCCAGCAAAGAGGAGCCGGGGTCCTACAATGAGCAGTTCTTC. This codes for CASKEEPGSYNEQFF. The variable domain in full, with the rest retrieved from reference TRBV2 and TRBJ2-1, is EPEVTQTPSHQVTQMGQEVILRCVPISNHLYFYWYRQILGQKVEFLVSFYNNEISEKSEIFDDQFSVERPDGSNFTLKIRSTKLEDSAMYFCASKEEPGSYNEQFFGPGTRLTVL.

This clone was seen just once. V usage is TRBV11-2 and J usage is TRBJ1-1; D uncertain. The length of the CDR3 is 13 residues. Germline V lookup: CDR1 SGHAT, CDR2 FQNNGV. The V end was cut by 8 bases, the J end by 5 bases, with 15 bases between. This CDR3 reads CASRRRVGTEAFF. DNA for the CDR3: TGTGCCAGCCGCCGGAGGGTAGGTACTGAAGCTTTCTTT.

The CDR3 nucleotides are TGTGCCAGCAGTCCCAGGTTCTACGAGCAGTACTTC. Its translation: CASSPRFYEQYF. V gene TRBV6-1 combines with J gene TRBJ2-7; D gene uncertain. Trimming cost V 5 bases and J 3 bases, with 8 bases left between them. The germline gives CDR1 MNHNS, CDR2 SASEGT. This CDR3 has 12 amino acids.